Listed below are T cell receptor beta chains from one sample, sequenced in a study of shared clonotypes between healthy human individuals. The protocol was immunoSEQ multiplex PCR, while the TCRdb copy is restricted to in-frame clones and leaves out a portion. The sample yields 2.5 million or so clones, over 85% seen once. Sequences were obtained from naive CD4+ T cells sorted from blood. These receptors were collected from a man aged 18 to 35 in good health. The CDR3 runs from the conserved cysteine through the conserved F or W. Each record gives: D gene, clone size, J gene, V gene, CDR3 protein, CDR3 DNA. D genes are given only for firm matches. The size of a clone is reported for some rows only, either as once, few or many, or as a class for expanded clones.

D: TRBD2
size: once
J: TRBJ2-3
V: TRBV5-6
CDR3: CASSLGTSGQDTQYF
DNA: TGTGCCAGCAGCTTGGGGACTAGCGGTCAAGATACGCAGTATTTT

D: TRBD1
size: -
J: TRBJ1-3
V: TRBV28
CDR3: CASSLYHNRDSRRFSGNTIYF
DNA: TGTGCCAGCAGTCTCTACCACAACCGGGACAGTAGACGATTCTCTGGAAACACCATATATTTT

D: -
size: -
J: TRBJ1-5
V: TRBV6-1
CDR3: CASSEGLNNQPQHF
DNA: TGTGCCAGCAGTGAAGGACTGAACAATCAGCCCCAGCATTTT

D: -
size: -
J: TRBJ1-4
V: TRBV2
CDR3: CASSVGRNEKLFF
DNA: TGTGCCAGCAGTGTGGGACGGAATGAAAAACTGTTTTTT

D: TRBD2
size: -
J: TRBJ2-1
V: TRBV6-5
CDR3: CASSYPLAGAPRGQFF
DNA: TGTGCCAGCAGTTACCCTCTAGCGGGAGCCCCAAGAGGGCAGTTCTTC

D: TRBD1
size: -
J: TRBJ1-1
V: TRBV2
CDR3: CASSERQQGAIWRF
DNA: TGTGCCAGCAGTGAACGGCAACAGGGGGCAATTTGGAGGTTT

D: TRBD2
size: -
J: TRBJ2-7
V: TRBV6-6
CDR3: CASTPGTKVPYEQYF
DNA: TGTGCCAGCACCCCTGGGACTAAGGTCCCCTACGAGCAGTACTTC

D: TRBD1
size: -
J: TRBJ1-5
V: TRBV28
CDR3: CASCTGEVSNQPQHF
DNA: TGTGCCAGCTGTACAGGGGAAGTAAGCAATCAGCCCCAGCATTTT

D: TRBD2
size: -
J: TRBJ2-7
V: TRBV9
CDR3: CASSVGAAGDYEQYF
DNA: TGTGCCAGCAGCGTAGGGGCAGCGGGGGACTACGAGCAGTACTTC

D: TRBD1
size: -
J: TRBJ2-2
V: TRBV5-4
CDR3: CASSLWDREDTGELFF
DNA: TGTGCCAGCAGCTTGTGGGACAGGGAGGACACCGGGGAGCTGTTTTTT

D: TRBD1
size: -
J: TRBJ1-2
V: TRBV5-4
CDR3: CASRHRGGYGYTF
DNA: TGTGCCAGCAGGCACAGGGGGGGCTATGGCTACACCTTC

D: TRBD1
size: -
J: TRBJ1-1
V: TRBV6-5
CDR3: CASRHTGGPITEAFF
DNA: TGTGCCAGCAGACATACAGGGGGTCCAATCACTGAAGCTTTCTTT

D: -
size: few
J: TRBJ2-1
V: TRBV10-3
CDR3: CATLDSLYNEQFF
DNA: TGTGCCACCCTCGACTCCCTCTACAATGAGCAGTTCTTC

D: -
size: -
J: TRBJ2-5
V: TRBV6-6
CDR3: CASSYTAETQYF
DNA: TGTGCCAGCAGTTACACTGCAGAGACCCAGTACTTC

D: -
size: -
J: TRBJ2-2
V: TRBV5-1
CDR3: CASSLDLGGELFF
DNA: TGCGCCAGCAGCTTGGATCTGGGTGGGGAGCTGTTTTTT

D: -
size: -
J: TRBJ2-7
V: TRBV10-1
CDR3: CARFKKRFYSYEQYF
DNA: TGCGCCAGGTTCAAAAAGCGGTTCTACTCCTACGAGCAGTACTTC

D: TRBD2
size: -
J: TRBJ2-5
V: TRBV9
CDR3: CASSVGTSGDPETQYF
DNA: TGTGCCAGCAGCGTAGGGACTAGCGGGGACCCTGAGACCCAGTACTTC

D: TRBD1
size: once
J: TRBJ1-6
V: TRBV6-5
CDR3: CASSQRQGPNSPLHF
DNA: TGTGCCAGCAGTCAGCGACAGGGACCGAATTCACCCCTCCACTTT

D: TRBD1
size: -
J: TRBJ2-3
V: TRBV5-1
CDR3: CASSSTGASTDTQYF
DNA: TGCGCCAGCAGCTCGACAGGGGCGTCCACAGATACGCAGTATTTT

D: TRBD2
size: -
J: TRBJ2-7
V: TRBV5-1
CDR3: CASCSGTSGSYEQYF
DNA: TGCGCCAGCTGCTCCGGGACTAGCGGATCCTACGAGCAGTACTTC

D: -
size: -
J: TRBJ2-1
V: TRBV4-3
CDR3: CASSQGGGLYNEQFF
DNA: TGCGCCAGCAGCCAAGGGGGGGGGCTATACAATGAGCAGTTCTTC

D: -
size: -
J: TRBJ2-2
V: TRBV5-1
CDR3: CASSMGIKNTGELFF
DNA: TGCGCCAGCAGCATGGGTATAAAGAACACCGGGGAGCTGTTTTTT

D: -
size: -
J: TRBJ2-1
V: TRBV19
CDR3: CASSRGSLGDNEQFF
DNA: TGTGCCAGTAGCCGAGGCAGCTTAGGGGACAATGAGCAGTTCTTC

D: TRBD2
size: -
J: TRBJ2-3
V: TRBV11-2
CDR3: CASSSSGLSTDTQYF
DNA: TGTGCCAGCAGCTCGTCGGGACTAAGCACAGATACGCAGTATTTT

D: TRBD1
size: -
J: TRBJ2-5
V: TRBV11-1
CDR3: CASSLWDREPKETQYF
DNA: TGTGCCAGCAGCTTGTGGGACAGGGAACCGAAAGAGACCCAGTACTTC

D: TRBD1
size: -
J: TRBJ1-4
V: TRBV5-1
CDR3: CASSSSGQVGTNEKLFF
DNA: TGCGCCAGCAGCTCCTCGGGACAGGTGGGAACTAATGAAAAACTGTTTTTT

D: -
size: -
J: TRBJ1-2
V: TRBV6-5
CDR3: CASSRAGADYGYTF
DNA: TGTGCCAGCAGCCGAGCGGGGGCGGACTATGGCTACACCTTC

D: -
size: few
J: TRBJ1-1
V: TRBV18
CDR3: CASSGPAGAFF
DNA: TGTGCCAGCTCAGGTCCAGCGGGGGCTTTCTTT

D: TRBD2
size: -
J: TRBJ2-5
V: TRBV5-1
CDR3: CASSLGSSGFGRETQYF
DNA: TGCGCCAGCAGCTTGGGGAGTAGCGGGTTTGGCCGAGAGACCCAGTACTTC

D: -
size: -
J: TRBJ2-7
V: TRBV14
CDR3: CASSQDGLGGAYEQYF
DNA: TGTGCCAGCAGCCAAGATGGGTTGGGGGGCGCCTACGAGCAGTACTTC

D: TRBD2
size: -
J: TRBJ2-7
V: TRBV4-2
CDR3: CASSQSASGGAYEQYF
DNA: TGTGCCAGCAGCCAATCGGCTAGCGGGGGGGCTTACGAGCAGTACTTC

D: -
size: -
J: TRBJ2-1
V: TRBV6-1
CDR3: CASSEEAGWSYNEQFF
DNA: TGTGCCAGCAGTGAAGAGGCAGGGTGGTCCTACAATGAGCAGTTCTTC

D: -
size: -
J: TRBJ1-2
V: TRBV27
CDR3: CASSSDSYYGYTF
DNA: TGTGCCAGCAGTTCGGACAGTTACTATGGCTACACCTTC

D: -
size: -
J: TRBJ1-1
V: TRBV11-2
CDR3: CASSPSRTEAFF
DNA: TGTGCCAGCAGCCCGTCCAGGACTGAAGCTTTCTTT

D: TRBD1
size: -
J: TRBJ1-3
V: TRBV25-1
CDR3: CASSQGVSGNTIYF
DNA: TGTGCCAGCAGCCAGGGGGTCTCTGGAAACACCATATATTTT

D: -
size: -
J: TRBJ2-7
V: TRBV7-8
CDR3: CASSPLGAGQLRGLYEQYF
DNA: TGTGCCAGCAGCCCCCTAGGGGCAGGCCAATTAAGGGGACTTTACGAGCAGTACTTC

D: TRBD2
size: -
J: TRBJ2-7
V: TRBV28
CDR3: CASSRTSGSSYEQYF
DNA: TGTGCCAGCAGTCGGACTAGCGGGAGCTCCTACGAGCAGTACTTC

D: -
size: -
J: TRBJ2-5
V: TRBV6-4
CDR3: CASSDSMGSRAASFQETQYF
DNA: TGTGCCAGCAGTGACTCGATGGGGAGCCGGGCCGCGTCATTCCAAGAGACCCAGTACTTC

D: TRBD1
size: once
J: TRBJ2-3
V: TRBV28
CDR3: CASSLTGGKDTQYF
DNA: TGTGCCAGCAGTTTGACAGGGGGCAAAGATACGCAGTATTTT

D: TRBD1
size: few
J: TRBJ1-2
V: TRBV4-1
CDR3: CASSRPGTGNGYTF
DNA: TGCGCCAGCAGCCGACCCGGGACAGGGAATGGCTACACCTTC

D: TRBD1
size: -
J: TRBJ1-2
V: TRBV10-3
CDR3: CAISESGQYGYTF
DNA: TGTGCCATCAGTGAGTCGGGACAGTATGGCTACACCTTC

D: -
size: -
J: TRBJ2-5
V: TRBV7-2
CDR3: CASSLTPSGTGQETQYF
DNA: TGTGCCAGCAGCTTAACCCCATCGGGGACTGGCCAAGAGACCCAGTACTTC

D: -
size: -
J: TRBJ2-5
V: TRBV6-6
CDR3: CASSQGGRETQYF
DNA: TGTGCCAGCAGCCAGGGGGGGAGAGAGACCCAGTACTTC

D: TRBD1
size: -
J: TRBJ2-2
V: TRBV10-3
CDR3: CAISGQGGTGELFF
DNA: TGTGCCATCAGTGGACAGGGTGGGACCGGGGAGCTGTTTTTT

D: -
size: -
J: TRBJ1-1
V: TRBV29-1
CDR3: CSVWGPLNTEAFF
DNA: TGCAGCGTTTGGGGACCTCTAAACACTGAAGCTTTCTTT

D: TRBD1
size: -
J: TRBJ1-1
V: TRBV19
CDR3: CASSIQGANTEAFF
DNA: TGTGCCAGTAGTATACAGGGGGCCAACACTGAAGCTTTCTTT

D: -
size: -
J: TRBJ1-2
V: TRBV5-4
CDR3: CASSLPDKNYGYTF
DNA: TGTGCCAGCAGCTTGCCCGACAAGAACTATGGCTACACCTTC

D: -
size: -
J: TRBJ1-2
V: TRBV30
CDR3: CAWSVVGYGYTF
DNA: TGTGCCTGGAGTGTAGTGGGCTATGGCTACACCTTC